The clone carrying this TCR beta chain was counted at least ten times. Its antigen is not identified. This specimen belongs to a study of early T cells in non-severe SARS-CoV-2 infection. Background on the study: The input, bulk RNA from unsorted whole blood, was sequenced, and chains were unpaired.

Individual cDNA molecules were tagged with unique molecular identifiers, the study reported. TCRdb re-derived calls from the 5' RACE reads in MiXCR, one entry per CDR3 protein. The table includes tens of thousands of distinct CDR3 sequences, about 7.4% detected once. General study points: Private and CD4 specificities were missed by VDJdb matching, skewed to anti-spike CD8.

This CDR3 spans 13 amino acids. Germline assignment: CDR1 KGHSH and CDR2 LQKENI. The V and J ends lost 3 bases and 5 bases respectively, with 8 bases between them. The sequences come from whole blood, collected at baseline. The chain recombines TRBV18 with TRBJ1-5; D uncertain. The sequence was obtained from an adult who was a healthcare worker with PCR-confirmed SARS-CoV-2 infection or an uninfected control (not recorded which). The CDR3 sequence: CASSPLRDQPQHF. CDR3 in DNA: TGTGCCAGCTCACCCTTAAGGGATCAGCCCCAGCATTTT.